The entry below describes one TCR beta chain. This sample is drawn from a study of blood T cell repertoires in COVID-19. Study overall: Donors in the United States, Italy and Spain gave samples during acute or convalescent COVID-19. PBMCs, B-cell-depleted T cells, or T cells were the source of the cDNA or gDNA that made up the material.

Original handling: Reference gene primers were amplified, and this amplification served to estimate nucleated cell counts. Method: immunoSEQ multiplex PCR; TCRdb's copy keeps in-frame clones and lacks some. The V and J calls and clone size come from that table; D and trimming were worked out from the DNA. The sample includes around 100,000 clones, around 90% of them seen just once. The CDR3 has 13 residues. Trimming left V 11 bases short and J 5 bases short, with 18 bases between. Germline loops: CDR1 SNHLY, CDR2 FYNNEI. This rearrangement joins TRBV2 to TRBJ2-5, with D perhaps TRBD1 (5 bases). This receptor was taken from a man aged 50 or older with acute or convalescent COVID-19. The sequencing input was peripheral blood. In DNA, the CDR3 is TGTGCCCAGCAGTGGGTAGGGGTGGAGACCCAGTACTTC. Amino acid sequence: CAQQWVGVETQYF.